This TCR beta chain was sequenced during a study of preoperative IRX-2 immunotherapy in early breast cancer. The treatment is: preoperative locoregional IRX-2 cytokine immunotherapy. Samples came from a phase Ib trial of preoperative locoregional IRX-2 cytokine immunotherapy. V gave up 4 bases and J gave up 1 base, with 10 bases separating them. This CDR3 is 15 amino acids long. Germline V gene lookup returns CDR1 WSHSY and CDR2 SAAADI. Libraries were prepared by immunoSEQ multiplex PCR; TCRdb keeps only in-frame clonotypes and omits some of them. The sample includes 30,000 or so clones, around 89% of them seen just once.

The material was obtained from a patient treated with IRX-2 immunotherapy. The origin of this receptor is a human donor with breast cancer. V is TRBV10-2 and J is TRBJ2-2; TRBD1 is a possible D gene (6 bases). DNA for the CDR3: TGCGCCAGCAGTGCCGAGGGGGTGAACACCGGGGAGCTGTTTTTT. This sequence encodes CASSAEGVNTGELFF.